A selection of T cell receptor beta chains follows, all from one sample in a study of T cell repertoires in cytomegalovirus infection. TCRdb used MiXCR to reprocess the reads, holding one entry per CDR3 protein. The sample consists of a few hundred thousand distinct CDR3 sequences, around 9% of them appearing once. Sequenced material: PBMCs. These receptors all stem from a human donor in good health (CMV status not recorded). Some clones in this sample may be carry-over from other donors' samples. CDR3s include the opening cysteine and the closing phenylalanine or tryptophan. D genes are given only for firm matches. Not all rows give a size; the values are once, few, many and, for expanded clones, a class.

>NA|TRBJ2-7|TRBV11-2|many
TGTGCCAGCAGCTTAGGGGAAAACTACGAGCAGTACTTC
CASSLGENYEQYF
>TRBD1|TRBJ1-1|TRBV15|NA
TGTGCCACCAGCAGAGGGTTCGGACAGGGGGCACGGGACACTGAAGCTTTCTTT
CATSRGFGQGARDTEAFF
>TRBD2|TRBJ2-7|TRBV12-3/TRBV12-4|NA
TGTGCCAGCAGCATAACTAGCGGGGCACGCTACGAGCAGTACTTC
CASSITSGARYEQYF
>NA|TRBJ2-7|TRBV6-1|many
TGTGCCAGCAACCCTACTGGGTTCGAGCAGTACTTC
CASNPTGFEQYF
>TRBD2|TRBJ2-3|TRBV7-9|many
TGTGCCAGCAGCTTGGGAGGGATTTACACAGATACGCAGTATTTT
CASSLGGIYTDTQYF
>TRBD1|TRBJ1-1|TRBV23-1|NA
TGCGCCAGCAGCCTACAGGGGGATAGGGGGACTGAAGCTTTCTTT
CASSLQGDRGTEAFF
>NA|TRBJ1-6|TRBV14|many
TGTGCCAGCAGCCAAGAGGGCCGCTCACCCCTCCACTTT
CASSQEGRSPLHF
>NA|TRBJ2-2|TRBV28|NA
TGTGCCAGCAGTTTCGGGCGGGGGCCCGGGGAGCTGTTTTTT
CASSFGRGPGELFF
>NA|TRBJ1-1|TRBV11-2|many
TGTGCCAGCAGCTTAGATGGGGGTCCTCATGCTTTT
CASSLDGGPHAF
>TRBD2|TRBJ2-1|TRBV5-6|many
TGTGCCAGCAGCTTGGTAAGCGGGGGCTCCTACAATGAGCAGTTCTTC
CASSLVSGGSYNEQFF
>TRBD2|TRBJ2-7|TRBV5-4|NA
TGTGCCAGCAGCTTGGATAGCGGGAGCCACGAGCAGTACTTC
CASSLDSGSHEQYF
>TRBD2|TRBJ2-1|TRBV6-5|few
TGTGCCAGCAGTTACCTAGCGGGAGGGGGCAATGAGCAGTTCTTC
CASSYLAGGGNEQFF
>TRBD2|TRBJ2-1|TRBV11-3|NA
TGTGCCAGCAGCGCCGGCGGGGGTAGAAACTACAATGAGCAGTTCTTC
CASSAGGGRNYNEQFF
>TRBD1|TRBJ2-7|TRBV7-9|many
TGTGCCAGCAGCTTAGCAACCGGGACAGGCGCTTCGCAGTACTTC
CASSLATGTGASQYF
>NA|TRBJ1-2|TRBV6-2/TRBV6-3|few
TGTGCCAGCAAACTGGACGGAGCTGAAGGCTATGGCTACACCTTC
CASKLDGAEGYGYTF